This T cell receptor (beta chain) was sequenced for a study of T cells in Graves' hyperthyroidism and ophthalmopathy. Any patient presenting with uncontrolled infection, other autoimmune disease, pregnancy or lactation was left out. Study results and caveats: Peripheral blood also featured most of the thyroid clonotypes expanded above 0.001.

The sample holds many counts of this clonotype. Its antigen is as yet unknown. Using RNA transcripts as the source, TCR beta CDR3 regions were amplified. With the HTBI primer set, the TCR CDR3 went through a first round of RT-PCR. Each CDR3 protein gets one entry after TCRdb re-called the multiplex PCR reads with MiXCR. This sample has about 210,000 distinct CDR3 sequences; under 20% occur once, and the top ten carry approximately 50%. V was clipped by 3 bases and J by 0 bases; unmatched bases: 1. CDR3 length equals 13 residues. The germline gives CDR1 SQVTM, CDR2 ANQGSEA. The receptor was isolated from a middle-aged man with Graves' hyperthyroidism. Sequenced sample: blood. The chain recombines TRBV29-1 with TRBJ2-7; 8 nucleotides agree with TRBD1. CDR3 sequence (DNA): TGCAGCGTTGAGGGACAGGACTCCTACGAGCAGTACTTC. Its protein is CSVEGQDSYEQYF.